This T cell receptor (beta chain) was sequenced for a study of tumor and adjacent non-tumor tissue in lung cancer. This sample's RNA came from whole unsorted tissue. TCRbeta libraries were built with three rounds of nested PCR, modified from ARM-PCR. TCRdb ran MiXCR on the multiplex PCR reads and lists one entry per CDR3 protein. The table lists around 210,000 distinct CDR3 sequences, 70% to 75% of them singletons. On this clonotype: The final CDR3 position lacks the conserved phenylalanine or tryptophan, pointing to a likely read error.

Trimming removed 5 bases at V and 1 base at J, with 12 bases between. CDR3 size: 15 residues. CDR1 and CDR2 (germline): SGHNT, YENEEA. The chain recombines TRBV11-3 with TRBJ2-1; D is ambiguous. The receptor's source is a man aged 55 to 70 with non-small cell lung cancer. The material sequenced was lung tumor tissue. The CDR3 sequence: CASSDGKESYNEQFS. CDR3 DNA: TGTGCCAGCAGCGACGGCAAAGAATCCTACAATGAGCAGTTCTCC.